This record looks at one TCR beta chain sequence and its context. The CDR3 extends over 15 amino acids. The germline V gene encodes CDR1 LNHDA and CDR2 SQIVND (reference sequence). The junction had 2 bases not matched to a gene; V was cut back by 4 bases and J by 0 bases. The authors' processing: Amplification from reference gene primers served as the basis for estimated nucleated cell counts. TCRdb keeps only in-frame clones here, not all; method: immunoSEQ multiplex PCR. V and J calls and clone size are given by that table; D and trimming were obtained from the DNA. Among around 260,000 clones listed, less than 90% were seen once. This specimen belongs to a study of blood T cell repertoires in COVID-19. On the study more broadly: There were acute and convalescent COVID-19 samples, and they came from the United States, Italy and Spain. Sources were T cells, B-cell-depleted T cells, or PBMCs; the material itself was cDNA or gDNA.

The origin of this receptor is a man aged 55 to 70 who had recovered from COVID-19. The genes are TRBV19 and TRBJ1-3; 8 positions agree with TRBD1. Sequencing was performed on peripheral blood. This chain's CDR3 is CASSRTGTSGNTIYF. CDR3 DNA sequence: TGTGCCAGTAGTAGGACAGGGACCTCTGGAAACACCATATATTTT.